These 28 T cell receptor beta chains were sequenced from one sample in a study of cytomegalovirus exposure and HLA in healthy donors. PCR was performed using 60 Vbeta and 13 Jbeta primers. Libraries were prepared by immunoSEQ multiplex PCR; TCRdb keeps only in-frame clonotypes and omits some of them. The table records under 200,000 clones, roughly three quarters of them present only once. The material sequenced was PBMCs. The receptors were gathered from a man aged 55 to 70 in good health and CMV-seronegative.

This rearrangement joins TRBV2 to TRBJ1-2, with TRBD1 identical over 7 bases. The CDR3 sequence is 15 residues long. After removal of 3 bases from V and 6 bases from J, the junction contained 10 bases not matched to a gene. Germline V lookup: CDR1 SNHLY, CDR2 FYNNEI. This chain's CDR3 is CASSEGTERNHGYTF. CDR3 in DNA: TGTGCCAGCAGTGAGGGGACAGAAAGAAACCATGGCTACACCTTC.

This clone was detected once. The chain carries TRBV5-4 and TRBJ2-7; maybe TRBD1 (6 bases). The germline gives CDR1 SGHNT, CDR2 YYREEE (reference sequence). The CDR3 covers 14 residues. V lost 3 bases and J 2 bases, leaving 12 bases between the germline ends. The CDR3 reads CASSSPDSTYEQYF. As DNA, the CDR3 is TGTGCCAGCAGCTCGCCGGACAGCACCTACGAGCAGTACTTC.

This chain joins TRBV28 and TRBJ2-5, with D hard to call. The J call may be mistaken, given a closer DNA end match to TRBJ2-7. Germline V gene data show CDR1 as MDHEN and CDR2 as SYDVKM. CDR3 length: 11 residues. In DNA, the CDR3 is TGTGCCAGCAGTAGCTTCTACGAGCAGTACTTC. This sequence encodes CASSSFYEQYF.

The chain combines TRBV19 with TRBJ2-6; no reliable D call. Germline CDR1 is LNHDA and CDR2 is SQIVND (reference sequence). With 7 bases removed from V and 0 bases from J, the gap between germline ends came to 4 bases. This CDR3 has 13 residues. CDR3 protein: CASTLSGANVLTF. The CDR3 DNA is TGTGCCAGTACCCTCTCTGGGGCCAACGTCCTGACTTTC. The variable domain in full, with the rest retrieved from reference TRBV19 and TRBJ2-6, is DGGITQSPKYLFRKEGQNVTLSCEQNLNHDAMYWYRQDPGQGLRLIYYSQIVNDFQKGDIAEGYSVSREKKESFPLTVTSAQKNPTAFYLCASTLSGANVLTFGAGSRLTVL.

V usage is TRBV7-8 and J usage is TRBJ1-5; perhaps TRBD1 as D (6 bases). CDR1 is SGHVS and CDR2 is FQNEAQ in the germline V gene. Between the trimmed V and J ends, which lost 4 bases and 4 bases, there was a span of 14 bases. CDR3 length: 15 amino acids. The CDR3 reads CASSSKRGINQPQHF. In DNA form, the CDR3 reads TGTGCCAGCAGCTCAAAGAGGGGGATAAATCAGCCCCAGCATTTT.

The J gene is TRBJ1-2, the V gene TRBV27, with D perhaps matching TRBD1 (5 bases). The germline CDR1 and CDR2 sequences are MNHEY and SMNVEV (reference sequence). The V end lost 4 bases, the J end lost 4 bases, and 13 bases lay between the germline ends. This CDR3 contains 14 residues. Written as DNA, the CDR3 is TGTGCCAGCAGTTCCGTGGACACCACCTATGGCTACACCTTC. Translated, it gives CASSSVDTTYGYTF.

V usage is TRBV25-1 and J usage is TRBJ2-3, with a weak D call TRBD1 (6 bases). The germline gives CDR1 MGHDK, CDR2 SYGVNS. The length of the CDR3 is 14 residues. V was shortened by 5 bases and J by 1 base, with 10 bases between the two germline ends. The CDR3 DNA is TGTGCCAGCAGTACACGACAGGGCACAGATACGCAGTATTTT. It yields the protein CASSTRQGTDTQYF.

This clone turned up a few times. This chain uses TRBV7-2 with TRBJ2-1, with 7 bases lining up with TRBD1. The J segment lost 4 bases and the V segment lost 5 bases, leaving 8 bases of the junction unmatched. The CDR3 has 15 residues. Germline CDR1 SGHTA, CDR2 FQGNSA. DNA for the CDR3: TGTGCCAGCAGCCACAACAGGGGCTGGTACAATGAGCAGTTCTTC. Protein sequence: CASSHNRGWYNEQFF.

The rearrangement uses TRBV6-6 and TRBJ1-4, with D possibly being TRBD1 (6 bases). V lost 6 bases, J lost 7 bases, and 18 bases lay in between. Germline V gives CDR1 MNHNY, CDR2 SVGAGI (reference sequence). The CDR3 totals 15 residues. The CDR3 coding sequence is TGTGCCAGCAGGCCCCCCGGGGGGGGCGGTGAAAAACTGTTTTTT. Translated: CASRPPGGGGEKLFF.

As DNA, the CDR3 is TGTGCCACCTCCAGGGGGACTAGTATAAATTATGAGCAGTTCTTC. The encoded protein is CATSRGTSINYEQFF. V usage is TRBV27 and J usage is TRBJ2-1; possibly TRBD2 for D (8 bases). Looked up from germline, CDR1 is MNHEY and CDR2 is SMNVEV (reference sequence). This CDR3 contains 15 residues. Between the trimmed V and J ends, which lost 10 bases and 8 bases, there was a span of 24 bases.

This chain links TRBV29-1 with TRBJ1-2; 9 bases line up with TRBD1. With V trimmed by 4 bases and J by 6 bases, 0 bases remained unmatched. The CDR3 extends over 11 amino acids. Germline loops: CDR1 SQVTM, CDR2 ANQGSEA. The CDR3 loop is CSVGQGDGYTF. The CDR3 DNA follows: TGCAGCGTTGGACAGGGGGATGGCTACACCTTC.

This clone has more than one count but fewer than ten. V usage is TRBV4-1 and J usage is TRBJ1-5; D not certain. CDR1 is MGHRA and CDR2 is YSYEKL in the germline V gene. The V end was cut by 1 base, the J end by 0 bases, with 10 bases between. The CDR3 is 16 amino acids. CDR3 in DNA: TGCGCCAGCAGCCAAGGCACGCGTTATAGCAATCAGCCCCAGCATTTT. Its translation: CASSQGTRYSNQPQHF.

The rearrangement links TRBV29-1 to TRBJ1-1, with D maybe TRBD1 (5 bases). The CDR3 sequence is 13 residues long. Between the trimmed V and J ends, which lost 7 bases and 3 bases, there was a span of 15 bases. Germline loops: CDR1 SQVTM, CDR2 ANQGSEA. The CDR3 loop reads CSAWGQQDTEAFF. The CDR3 nucleotides read TGCAGCGCGTGGGGCCAGCAGGACACTGAAGCTTTCTTT.

The chain has TRBV11-2 and TRBJ2-1; perhaps TRBD2 as D (5 bases). The germline V gene encodes CDR1 SGHAT and CDR2 FQNNGV. This CDR3 region has 13 residues. Trimming left V 0 bases short and J 11 bases short, with 11 bases between. The DNA of the CDR3 is TGTGCCAGCAGCTTAGAGTCGTCGGGGAAGCAGTTCTTC. Residues: CASSLESSGKQFF. Looking up the rest from reference TRBV11-2 and TRBJ2-1 gives the full variable domain: EAGVAQSPRYKIIEKRQSVAFWCNPISGHATLYWYQQILGQGPKLLIQFQNNGVVDDSQLPKDRFSAERLKGVDSTLKIQPAKLEDSAVYLCASSLESSGKQFFGPGTRLTVL.

V usage is TRBV7-2 and J usage is TRBJ2-2; tentative D call: TRBD2 (5 bases). Trimming stripped 0 bases from V and 6 bases from J, with 8 bases between. Germline V gene sequence: CDR1 SGHTA, CDR2 FQGNSA. The CDR3 is made up of 14 amino acids. CDR3 sequence (DNA): TGTGCCAGCAGCTTAGCGCGGGTGGCCGGGGAGCTGTTTTTT. Translation: CASSLARVAGELFF. Supplemented by reference TRBV7-2 and TRBJ2-2, the full variable domain reads GAGVSQSPSNKVTEKGKDVELRCDPISGHTALYWYRQSLGQGLEFLIYFQGNSAPDKSGLPSDRFSAERTGGSVSTLTIQRTQQEDSAVYLCASSLARVAGELFFGEGSRLTVL.

The chain is built from TRBV7-8 and TRBJ1-3; 7 nucleotides match TRBD1. This CDR3 is 17 amino acids long. Trimming cost V 1 base and J 0 bases; bases outside gene matches: 6. CDR1 and CDR2 (germline): SGHVS, FQNEAQ. CDR3 amino acids: CASSLGAGGHSGNTIYF. DNA of the CDR3: TGTGCCAGCAGCTTAGGGGCAGGGGGTCACTCTGGAAACACCATATATTTT.

This chain connects TRBV29-1 to TRBJ2-1; 12 bases align to TRBD2. The CDR3 length is 15 residues. CDR1 and CDR2 (germline): SQVTM, ANQGSEA. The junction had 4 bases not matched to a gene; V was cut back by 3 bases and J by 4 bases. CDR3: CSVELAGGRYNEQFF. CDR3 in DNA: TGCAGCGTTGAGCTAGCGGGGGGGAGGTACAATGAGCAGTTCTTC.

The chain uses TRBV5-4 and TRBJ1-1; D may be TRBD1 (5 bases). The CDR3 runs to 16 residues. Trimming took off 0 bases at V and 2 bases at J, with 14 bases between the two ends. The germline gives CDR1 SGHNT, CDR2 YYREEE (reference sequence). The CDR3 coding sequence is TGTGCCAGCAGCTTGGAACCCAACAGGCCTAACACTGAAGCTTTCTTT. Amino acid sequence: CASSLEPNRPNTEAFF.

About this clone itself: The junction departs from the called germline gene at one end, perhaps through a read error. V usage is TRBV29-1 and J usage is TRBJ2-7; D unclear. CDR3 length: 12 amino acids. Germline V lookup: CDR1 SQVTM, CDR2 ANQGSEA. Written as DNA, the CDR3 is TGCAGCGTCGAAGGGCCGCCCGACGAGCAGTACTTC. Translated, it gives CSVEGPPDEQYF.

The chain has TRBV10-3 and TRBJ2-5; 7 bases match TRBD2. The germline V gene encodes CDR1 ENHRY and CDR2 SYGVKD. This CDR3 is 14 amino acids long. V shed 10 bases and J 1 base; nucleotides not matched to a gene: 9. The CDR3 sequence is CATQPSGTQETQYF. CDR3 DNA: TGTGCCACCCAGCCTAGCGGAACCCAAGAGACCCAGTACTTC.

This chain links TRBV7-9 with TRBJ2-7; D is perhaps TRBD2 (5 bases). The CDR3 loop spans 13 amino acids. CDR1 is SEHNR, CDR2 FQNEAQ, per germline (reference sequence). V gave up 8 bases and J gave up 4 bases, with 15 bases separating them. The CDR3 is CASGYGSVYEQYF. The CDR3 DNA is TGTGCCAGCGGGTACGGTAGCGTTTACGAGCAGTACTTC.

The CDR3 spells CASSPLRQTTDTQYF. The CDR3 bases are TGTGCCAGCAGCCCCCTCAGACAGACCACAGATACGCAGTATTTT. The V gene is TRBV4-2, the J gene TRBJ2-3; D perhaps matches TRBD1 (5 bases). The V gene lost 4 bases and the J gene lost 2 bases, with 13 bases spanning the gap. Germline-derived CDR1 and CDR2 are LGHNA and YNFKEQ. The CDR3 contains 15 residues.

The chain recombines TRBV7-2 with TRBJ1-2; D is unresolved. The CDR3 loop spans 12 amino acids. The germline gives CDR1 SGHTA, CDR2 FQGNSA. V gave up 5 bases and J gave up 5 bases, with 9 bases separating them. The CDR3 protein is CASSITSYGYTF. Here the CDR3 DNA reads TGTGCCAGCAGCATAACGAGTTATGGCTACACCTTC.

The chain links TRBV7-9 to TRBJ2-1, with TRBD2 matching over 11 bases. J lost 0 bases, V lost 0 bases, and 4 bases had no gene match. CDR1 and CDR2 (germline): SEHNR, FQNEAQ (reference sequence). The CDR3 sequence is 18 residues long. The CDR3 protein is CASSLATSGNSSYNEQFF. The CDR3 DNA is TGTGCCAGCAGCTTAGCGACTAGCGGGAACAGCTCCTACAATGAGCAGTTCTTC.

The V and J genes are TRBV10-3 and TRBJ2-5, with 10 bases aligning to TRBD1. Germline V gene sequence: CDR1 ENHRY, CDR2 SYGVKD. The V segment lost 6 bases and the J segment 4 bases; nucleotides outside the gene matches: 20. The CDR3 spans 19 residues. In DNA form, the CDR3 reads TGTGCCATCAGCAGCGGACAGGGGGACTCTACTTACCAACGAGAGACCCAGTACTTC. Amino acids: CAISSGQGDSTYQRETQYF.

CDR3 amino acids: CASRTGLGDNYGYTF. Here the CDR3 DNA reads TGCGCCAGCAGAACAGGTCTAGGGGATAACTATGGCTACACCTTC. The V gene is TRBV5-1, the J gene TRBJ1-2; D might be TRBD1 (5 bases). Trimming stripped 5 bases from V and 1 base from J, with 15 bases between. The CDR3 consists of 15 residues. Per the germline V gene, CDR1 is SGHRS and CDR2 is YFSETQ. The full variable domain, its missing parts supplied by reference TRBV5-1 and TRBJ1-2, is KAGVTQTPRYLIKTRGQQVTLSCSPISGHRSVSWYQQTPGQGLQFLFEYFSETQRNKGNFPGRFSGRQFSNSRSEMNVSTLELGDSALYLCASRTGLGDNYGYTFGSGTRLTVV.

This clone was recorded once. The J gene is TRBJ1-1, the V gene TRBV29-1; 8 bases fit TRBD1. The CDR3 consists of 14 residues. Per germline, CDR1 SQVTM and CDR2 ANQGSEA. V lost 7 bases to trimming and J lost 0 bases; unmatched junction nucleotides: 7. This CDR3 is CSARTGNMNTEAFF. The CDR3 nucleotides are TGCAGCGCCCGGACAGGGAATATGAACACTGAAGCTTTCTTT.

The V call is TRBV29-1, the J call TRBJ1-2; 8 bases line up with TRBD1. CDR1 and CDR2 from the germline V gene are SQVTM and ANQGSEA. This CDR3 comprises 12 residues. V dropped 2 bases and J dropped 7; count of bases not matched to a gene: 3. DNA for the CDR3: TGCAGCGTTGAACAGGGGGCCGGTGGCTACACCTTC. This gives the protein CSVEQGAGGYTF.